The 31 T cell receptor beta chains listed next were all sequenced from one sample in a study of blood T cell repertoires in COVID-19. Sequencing used immunoSEQ multiplex PCR; TCRdb keeps in-frame clones, though not all of them. Altogether about 76,000 clones are present, 86% being singletons, with the ten largest covering roughly 19%. Sequencing was done on a sample of peripheral blood. Receptor source: a human donor in a cohort sampled during active COVID-19.

The V and J genes are TRBV7-3 and TRBJ2-1; 7 positions agree with TRBD1. Germline V lookup: CDR1 SGHTA, CDR2 FQGTGA. The CDR3 is made up of 12 amino acids. V gave up 5 bases and J gave up 9 bases; unmatched junction bases: 4. The CDR3 nucleotides are TGTGCCAGCAGCCCAGGGGGTGGTGAGCAGTTCTTC. This sequence encodes CASSPGGGEQFF.

The genes are TRBV28 and TRBJ1-5, with 10 bases aligning to TRBD1. After removal of 6 bases from V and 2 bases from J, the junction contained 4 bases not matched to a gene. CDR1 is MDHEN, CDR2 SYDVKM, per germline. The CDR3 spans 15 residues. In nucleotides, the CDR3 is TGTGCCAGCAGGAGACAGGGGGCAGGCAATCAGCCCCAGCATTTT. It is translated as CASRRQGAGNQPQHF.

This clone showed up just a few times. The rearrangement joins TRBV7-3 to TRBJ1-4; D not resolved. The V end was cut by 5 bases, the J end by 3 bases, with 7 bases between. Germline lookup yields CDR1 SGHTA and CDR2 FQGTGA. The CDR3 is 13 residues long. In DNA form, the CDR3 reads TGTGCCAGCAGCGCCGGGGCTAATGAAAAACTGTTTTTT. Its translation is CASSAGANEKLFF.

This rearrangement joins TRBV28 to TRBJ2-6; D perhaps matches TRBD1 (5 bases). The CDR3 runs to 15 residues. Trimming left V 6 bases short and J 2 bases short, with 11 bases between. The germline V gene encodes CDR1 MDHEN and CDR2 SYDVKM. CDR3 nucleotide sequence: TGTGCCAGCAGCAGCAGGGATCCTGGGGCCAACGTCCTGACTTTC. It encodes CASSSRDPGANVLTF.

The rearrangement joins TRBV6-6 to TRBJ1-6, with D maybe TRBD1 (6 bases). With 3 bases removed from V and 10 bases from J, the gap between germline ends came to 13 bases. Germline CDR1 and CDR2: MNHNY and SVGAGI (reference sequence). CDR3 length: 14 residues. The CDR3 sequence is CASSYGQLPSPLHF. In DNA form, the CDR3 reads TGTGCCAGCAGTTATGGACAGCTTCCATCACCCCTCCACTTT.

V usage is TRBV3-1 (or the pseudogene TRBV3-2) and J usage is TRBJ2-2, with 9 bases aligning to TRBD2. V dropped 3 bases and J dropped 4; count of bases not matched to a gene: 3. CDR3 length: 15 amino acids. Germline CDR1 is LGHDT and CDR2 is YNNKEL (reference sequence). The CDR3 DNA reads as TGTGCCAGCAGCCACCGACTAGCGGTCACCGGGGAGCTGTTTTTT. Amino acid sequence: CASSHRLAVTGELFF.

The chain couples TRBV4-1 to TRBJ2-7, with 10 nucleotides matching TRBD2. Germline loops: CDR1 MGHRA, CDR2 YSYEKL. The CDR3 runs to 15 residues. J was trimmed by 6 bases and V by 1 base; bases with no gene match: 6. For the CDR3, the DNA is TGCGCCAGCAGCCAAGTTGGTAGCGGGAGGCGCGAGCAGTACTTC. It encodes CASSQVGSGRREQYF.

V is TRBV11-3 and J is TRBJ2-7; maybe TRBD2 (7 bases). The length of the CDR3 is 18 residues. Looked up from germline, CDR1 is SGHNT and CDR2 is YENEEA. V was trimmed by 5 bases and J by 0 bases, leaving 23 bases between them. In DNA form, the CDR3 reads TGTGCCAGCAGCATGCCCCCTTCGGGGGGCGGAAACTCCTACGAGCAGTACTTC. The encoded protein is CASSMPPSGGGNSYEQYF.

The chain links TRBV5-4 to TRBJ1-2; no firm D call. Germline CDR1 reads SGHNT; CDR2 reads YYREEE (reference sequence). CDR3 length: 12 residues. The ends were cut back, 6 bases at V and 6 bases at J, with 12 bases in the middle. The CDR3 protein is CASNQVGNGYTF. The CDR3 nucleotides read TGTGCCAGCAACCAGGTCGGGAATGGCTACACCTTC.

The chain uses TRBV6-6 and TRBJ2-7, with 7 positions matching TRBD1. Losses at the gene ends were 4 bases for V and 5 bases for J; bases not matched to a gene: 8. CDR1 is MNHNY, CDR2 SVGAGI, per germline (reference sequence). The CDR3 has 14 residues. CDR3 bases: TGTGCCAGCAGTTTGCGGCCCGGGACAGACGAGCAGTACTTC. It is translated as CASSLRPGTDEQYF.

The table lists this clone with a count of one. The V call is TRBV4-2, the J call TRBJ1-1, with 10 bases fitting TRBD1. From germline, CDR1 is LGHNA and CDR2 YNFKEQ. J lost 4 bases, V lost 0 bases, and 2 bases had no gene match. This CDR3 region has 15 residues. The CDR3 protein is CASSQETGGFTEAFF. The CDR3, as DNA: TGTGCCAGCAGCCAAGAGACAGGGGGCTTCACTGAAGCTTTCTTT.

This sequence joins TRBV5-1 and TRBJ2-7; D is unclear. Germline loops: CDR1 SGHRS, CDR2 YFSETQ. V lost 0 bases to trimming and J lost 8 bases, with 9 bases between them. The CDR3 runs to 12 residues. The CDR3 is CASSLDTAKQYF. The CDR3 coding sequence is TGCGCCAGCAGCTTGGATACAGCCAAGCAGTACTTC.

This rearrangement joins TRBV19 to TRBJ2-1, with TRBD2 matching 14 bases. Germline CDR1 and CDR2: LNHDA and SQIVND (reference sequence). The length of the CDR3 is 20 residues. Germline trimming cut 4 bases from V and 4 bases from J; bases unmatched to any gene: 15. The CDR3 here is CASSKGPGLAGVGRYNEQFF. The CDR3 coding sequence is TGTGCCAGTAGTAAGGGACCGGGACTAGCGGGAGTGGGGCGGTACAATGAGCAGTTCTTC.

This clone has just one count. V and J are TRBV7-9 and TRBJ1-5; D unresolved. The CDR3 has 14 amino acids. Trimming pared 5 bases from V and 3 bases from J, leaving 11 bases between. The germline gives CDR1 SEHNR, CDR2 FQNEAQ (reference sequence). The CDR3 reads CASSLGQDNQPQHF. The CDR3 nucleotides are TGTGCCAGCAGCCTTGGGCAGGACAATCAGCCCCAGCATTTT.

This chain connects TRBV12-3 or TRBV12-4 to TRBJ2-7, with D possibly being TRBD1 (6 bases). V was cut by 3 bases and J by 5 bases, with 11 bases left in between. This CDR3 spans 13 amino acids. The CDR3 DNA is TGTGCCAGCAGTTTTGACAGGATGAACGAGCAGTACTTC. This codes for CASSFDRMNEQYF.

This chain connects TRBV4-1 to TRBJ1-5; D unresolved. The V gene's germline CDR1 is MGHRA and CDR2 YSYEKL. V gave up 1 base and J gave up 2 bases, with 12 bases separating them. The CDR3 length is 16 residues. The CDR3 nucleotides are TGCGCCAGCAGCCAAGGGCCTTCGGGTGGCAATCAGCCCCAGCATTTT. It encodes CASSQGPSGGNQPQHF.

The V and J genes are TRBV7-8 and TRBJ1-2, with 8 bases that match TRBD1. Per the germline V gene, CDR1 is SGHVS and CDR2 is FQNEAQ. Trimming cost V 3 bases and J 4 bases; bases outside gene matches: 7. There are 15 residues in the CDR3. The CDR3 region is CASSFDGQGAYGYTF. Written as DNA, the CDR3 is TGTGCCAGCAGCTTCGATGGACAGGGCGCCTATGGCTACACCTTC.

V and J are TRBV9 and TRBJ2-7; tentatively, D is TRBD1 (6 bases). The CDR3 is 16 residues long. The V end lost 0 bases, the J end lost 2 bases, and 15 bases lay between the germline ends. CDR1 and CDR2 from the germline V gene are SGDLS and YYNGEE. The CDR3 region has the DNA TGTGCCAGCAGCGTAGATTGGGACACTGCCGCCTACGAGCAGTACTTC. Its translation: CASSVDWDTAAYEQYF.

This clone occurred a few times. The rearrangement links TRBV2 to TRBJ1-6, with a possible D match to TRBD1 (5 bases). Trimming shortened V by 6 bases and J by 5 bases, and 8 bases separated the two germline ends. Germline V lookup: CDR1 SNHLY, CDR2 FYNNEI. This CDR3 has 13 amino acids. The CDR3 region has the DNA TGTGCCAGCAGGGAGGGGAATAATTCACCCCTCCACTTT. Protein: CASREGNNSPLHF.

The gene calls are TRBV25-1 and TRBJ2-1; a possible D gene is TRBD2 (5 bases). This CDR3 has 12 amino acids. In germline, CDR1 is MGHDK, CDR2 SYGVNS. The V end lost 3 bases, the J end lost 9 bases, and 9 bases lay between the germline ends. This chain's CDR3 is CASSERVGEQFF. As DNA, the CDR3 is TGTGCCAGCAGTGAGAGGGTCGGTGAGCAGTTCTTC.

This clone was observed a single time. V is TRBV28 and J is TRBJ2-7; the match to TRBD1 covers 9 bases. Germline CDR1 and CDR2: MDHEN and SYDVKM. The V segment lost 3 bases and the J segment 2 bases; nucleotides outside the gene matches: 5. The CDR3 contains 15 residues. The CDR3 DNA follows: TGTGCCAGCAGTTTTCCCGGGACAGGGCCCTACGAGCAGTACTTC. As protein: CASSFPGTGPYEQYF.

The J gene is TRBJ2-7, the V gene TRBV27, with 8 bases fitting TRBD2. Per germline, CDR1 MNHEY and CDR2 SMNVEV (reference sequence). The CDR3 covers 15 residues. With V trimmed by 7 bases and J by 6 bases, 14 bases remained unmatched. Here the CDR3 DNA reads TGTGCCAGCAATTCTCCGACTGCGGGAGGATTCGAGCAGTACTTC. It codes for CASNSPTAGGFEQYF.

This clone was detected ten times or more. The chain couples TRBV7-9 to TRBJ1-4; tentatively, D is TRBD1 (5 bases). Trimming removed 5 bases at V and 7 bases at J, with 11 bases between. CDR1 and CDR2 from the germline V gene are SEHNR and FQNEAQ (reference sequence). This CDR3 contains 13 residues. For the CDR3, the DNA is TGTGCCAGCAGCAGGGGTACGGGTGAAAAACTGTTTTTT. Encoded protein: CASSRGTGEKLFF.

The chain recombines TRBV5-5 with TRBJ2-1, with TRBD2 matching over 9 bases. With V trimmed by 4 bases and J by 8 bases, 7 bases remained unmatched. The CDR3 covers 14 residues. Germline loops: CDR1 SGHKS, CDR2 YYEKEE (reference sequence). CDR3 region: CASSLLAGGDEQFF. The CDR3 DNA follows: TGTGCCAGCAGCCTACTAGCGGGCGGGGATGAGCAGTTCTTC.

This clone was seen repeatedly, ten times or more. V is TRBV29-1 and J is TRBJ2-3; no reliable D call. V was pared by 7 bases and J by 0 bases, with 8 bases between. This CDR3 spans 12 amino acids. Per germline, CDR1 SQVTM and CDR2 ANQGSEA. CDR3 coding DNA: TGCAGCGCCGGTCATAGCACAGATACGCAGTATTTT. Protein sequence: CSAGHSTDTQYF.

The V call is TRBV6-5, the J call TRBJ1-6, with 9 bases identical to TRBD1. CDR3 size: 14 residues. With 7 bases clipped from V and 9 bases from J, the junction kept 7 bases outside the gene matches. CDR1 and CDR2 (germline): MNHEY, SVGAGI. CDR3 residues: CASTSGTGRSPLHF. The CDR3 DNA is TGTGCCAGCACCTCCGGGACAGGGCGTTCACCCCTCCACTTT.

The chain uses TRBV5-1 and TRBJ2-7; weak D call: TRBD2 (5 bases). Deletions cut 0 bases from V and 2 bases from J, with 15 bases between. Germline assignment: CDR1 SGHRS and CDR2 YFSETQ. The CDR3 loop spans 16 amino acids. The CDR3 bases are TGCGCCAGCAGCTTGGGTGTACGCGGGCCAACCTACGAGCAGTACTTC. Protein: CASSLGVRGPTYEQYF.

The genes are TRBV20-1 and TRBJ1-5; D call uncertain. The CDR3 spans 11 residues. CDR1 DFQATT and CDR2 SNEGSKA come from the germline V gene (reference sequence). The V gene lost 7 bases and the J gene lost 1 base, with 5 bases spanning the gap. Here the CDR3 reads CSVRSNQPQHF. In nucleotides, the CDR3 is TGCAGTGTCCGGAGCAATCAGCCCCAGCATTTT.

V gene TRBV27 combines with J gene TRBJ2-7, with 9 bases that match TRBD1. Per germline, CDR1 MNHEY and CDR2 SMNVEV (reference sequence). Trimming at V came to 5 bases and at J to 3 bases, leaving 11 bases not matched to a gene. The CDR3 extends over 16 amino acids. CDR3 in amino acids: CASSRNPGQGFYEQYF. CDR3 nucleotides: TGTGCCAGCAGTAGAAACCCGGGACAGGGCTTCTACGAGCAGTACTTC.

The V gene is TRBV30, the J gene TRBJ2-7; no reliable D call. This CDR3 has 16 amino acids. The germline V gene has CDR1 GTSNPN and CDR2 SVGIG (reference sequence). V dropped 2 bases and J dropped 5 bases, with 22 bases sitting between them. CDR3 protein: CAWSPLSTRSVHEQYF. CDR3 sequence (DNA): TGTGCCTGGAGTCCCCTCTCCACACGTTCTGTACACGAGCAGTACTTC.

V usage is TRBV7-2 and J usage is TRBJ1-5; D possibly corresponds to TRBD1 (6 bases). V lost 5 bases and J 3 bases, leaving 14 bases between the germline ends. Germline assignment: CDR1 SGHTA and CDR2 FQGNSA. CDR3 length: 15 residues. CDR3 in amino acids: CASSQDRSDNQPQHF. In DNA form, the CDR3 reads TGTGCCAGCAGCCAAGACAGGTCTGACAATCAGCCCCAGCATTTT.